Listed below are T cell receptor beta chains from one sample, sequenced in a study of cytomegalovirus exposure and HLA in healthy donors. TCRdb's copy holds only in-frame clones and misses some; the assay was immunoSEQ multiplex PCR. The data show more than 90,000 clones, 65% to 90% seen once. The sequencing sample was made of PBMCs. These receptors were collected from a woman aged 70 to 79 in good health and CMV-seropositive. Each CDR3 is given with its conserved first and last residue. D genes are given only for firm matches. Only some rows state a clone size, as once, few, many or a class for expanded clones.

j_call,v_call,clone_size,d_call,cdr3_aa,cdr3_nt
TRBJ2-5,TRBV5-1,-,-,CASSLDPGSQETQYF,TGCGCCAGCAGCTTGGATCCGGGGTCGCAGGAGACCCAGTACTTC
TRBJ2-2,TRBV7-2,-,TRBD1,CASRRQGGGTGELFF,TGTGCCAGCAGGCGTCAAGGGGGCGGCACCGGGGAGCTGTTTTTT
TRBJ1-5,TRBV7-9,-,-,CASSLVNWPQHF,TGTGCCAGCAGCTTAGTCAATTGGCCCCAGCATTTT
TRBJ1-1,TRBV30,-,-,CAWRRQGALAEAFF,TGTGCCTGGAGACGTCAAGGGGCGCTTGCTGAAGCTTTCTTT
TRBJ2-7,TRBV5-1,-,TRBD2,CASRTSDTYEQYF,TGCGCCAGCAGGACTAGCGACACCTACGAGCAGTACTTC
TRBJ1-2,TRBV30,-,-,CAWSLGTAAMGYTF,TGTGCCTGGAGTCTCGGGACTGCTGCTATGGGCTACACCTTC
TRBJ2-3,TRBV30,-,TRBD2,CAWSVGRLAGGDTQYF,TGTGCCTGGAGTGTAGGGCGACTAGCGGGAGGTGATACGCAGTATTTT
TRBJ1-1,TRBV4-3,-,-,CASSQAHLMNTEAFF,TGCGCCAGCAGCCAAGCACATCTTATGAACACTGAAGCTTTCTTT
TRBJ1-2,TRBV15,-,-,CATSRGPLEGYTF,TGTGCCACCAGCAGGGGCCCTCTTGAGGGCTACACCTTC
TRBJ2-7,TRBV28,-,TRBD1,CASSFHRTGTYEQYF,TGTGCCAGCAGTTTCCACCGGACAGGGACATACGAGCAGTACTTC
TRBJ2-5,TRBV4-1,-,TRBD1,CASSQRTGRETQYF,TGCGCCAGCAGCCAACGGACAGGGAGAGAGACCCAGTACTTC
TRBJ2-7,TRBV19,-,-,CASSGGPEQYF,TGTGCCAGTAGTGGCGGGCCGGAGCAGTACTTC
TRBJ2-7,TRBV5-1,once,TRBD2,CASSLYGTSGPTREQYF,TGCGCCAGCAGCTTGTACGGGACTAGCGGCCCTACGAGGGAGCAGTACTTC
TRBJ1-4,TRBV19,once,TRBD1,CASTRHRGGAVVDEKLFF,TGTGCCAGTACTCGTCATAGAGGGGGCGCGGTGGTGGATGAAAAACTGTTTTTT
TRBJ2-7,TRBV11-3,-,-,CASSPYKRLNEQYF,TGTGCCAGCAGCCCATACAAGCGGTTGAACGAGCAGTACTTC
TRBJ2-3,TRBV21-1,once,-,CASRTSNHSTSGRSTDTQYF,TGTGCCAGCAGGACCTCCAATCATTCGACTAGCGGGAGGAGCACAGATACGCAGTATTTT
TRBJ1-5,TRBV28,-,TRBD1,CASRRRQGARNQPQHF,TGTGCCAGCAGACGTAGACAGGGGGCTCGCAATCAGCCCCAGCATTTT
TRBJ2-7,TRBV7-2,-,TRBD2,CASSPSGMSYEQYF,TGTGCCAGCAGCCCCAGCGGGATGTCCTACGAGCAGTACTTC
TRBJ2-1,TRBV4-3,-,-,CASSQISGSSYNEQFF,TGCGCCAGCAGCCAAATTAGCGGAAGCTCCTACAATGAGCAGTTCTTC
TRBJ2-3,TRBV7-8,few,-,CASSLRRGGSSTDTQYF,TGTGCCAGCAGCTTACGTCGAGGCGGGTCTAGCACAGATACGCAGTATTTT
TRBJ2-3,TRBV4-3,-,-,CASSQSRLAPEGYF,TGCGCCAGCAGCCAGTCCCGTTTGGCCCCCGAGGGGTATTTT
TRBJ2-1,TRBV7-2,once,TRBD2,CANAPAGESGEQFF,TGTGCCAATGCACCAGCGGGAGAGTCGGGTGAGCAGTTCTTC
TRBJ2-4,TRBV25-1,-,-,CASKDTGPNSGNIQYF,TGTGCCAGCAAAGATACAGGGCCCAACAGCGGTAACATTCAGTACTTC
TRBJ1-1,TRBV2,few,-,CASSRTRGGLMTEAFF,TGTGCCAGCTCCCGAACCCGCGGCGGACTTATGACTGAAGCTTTCTTT
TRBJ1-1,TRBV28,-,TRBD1,CASSLLTGVETEAFF,TGTGCCAGCAGTTTATTAACAGGGGTGGAGACTGAAGCTTTCTTT
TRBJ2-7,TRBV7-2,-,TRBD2,CASSLVPGGEQYF,TGTGCCAGCAGCTTAGTTCCGGGGGGTGAGCAGTACTTC
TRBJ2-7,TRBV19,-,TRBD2,CASSWVGGSSYEQYF,TGTGCCAGTAGTTGGGTCGGCGGGAGCTCCTACGAGCAGTACTTC
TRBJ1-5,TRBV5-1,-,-,CASSLNPRRGALYSNQPQHF,TGCGCCAGCAGCTTGAATCCCCGGAGAGGAGCCCTCTATAGCAATCAGCCCCAGCATTTT
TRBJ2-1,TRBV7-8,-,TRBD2,CASSLGVGGETYNEQFF,TGTGCCAGCAGCTTAGGTGTCGGGGGGGAGACCTACAATGAGCAGTTCTTC
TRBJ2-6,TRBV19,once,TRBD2,CARKTSGLSGANVLTF,TGTGCCAGAAAGACTAGCGGACTCTCTGGGGCCAACGTCCTGACTTTC
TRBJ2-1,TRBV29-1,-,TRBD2,CSVPPGGLPGGEQFF,TGCAGCGTACCCCCCGGGGGACTCCCGGGAGGTGAGCAGTTCTTC
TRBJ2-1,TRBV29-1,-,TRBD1,CSVAGQVNNEQFF,TGCAGCGTTGCAGGACAGGTAAACAATGAGCAGTTCTTC
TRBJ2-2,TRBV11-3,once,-,CASSLYVGGRDTGELFF,TGTGCCAGCAGCTTGTATGTAGGGGGACGGGACACCGGGGAGCTGTTTTTT
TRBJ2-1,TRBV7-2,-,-,CASSPQRDSNEQFF,TGTGCCAGCAGCCCCCAAAGGGACTCTAATGAGCAGTTCTTC
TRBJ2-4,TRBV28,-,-,CASSLVGTFLAKNIQYF,TGTGCCAGCAGTTTAGTCGGTACTTTTCTAGCCAAAAACATTCAGTACTTC
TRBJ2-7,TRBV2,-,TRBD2,CASRMGLAGVYEQYF,TGTGCCAGCAGGATGGGACTAGCGGGAGTATACGAGCAGTACTTC
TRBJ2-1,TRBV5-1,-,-,CASSLGAIPEQFF,TGCGCCAGCAGCTTGGGGGCTATCCCTGAGCAGTTCTTC
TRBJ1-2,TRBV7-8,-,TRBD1,CASARGRGGYGYTF,TGTGCCAGCGCCAGGGGGCGCGGGGGCTATGGCTACACCTTC
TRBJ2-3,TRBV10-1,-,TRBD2,CASRGELAGIVQDTQYF,TGCGCCAGCAGGGGAGAACTAGCGGGAATAGTACAAGATACGCAGTATTTT
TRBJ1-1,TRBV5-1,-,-,CASSPLNRRGGTEAFF,TGCGCCAGCAGCCCGCTTAATAGACGGGGGGGGACTGAAGCTTTCTTT
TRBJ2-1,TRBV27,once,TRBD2,CASNLAGGYHEQFF,TGTGCCAGCAATTTAGCGGGAGGCTATCATGAGCAGTTCTTC
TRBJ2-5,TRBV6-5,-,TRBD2,CASSYSKAWGGETQYF,TGTGCCAGCAGTTACTCGAAAGCTTGGGGGGGAGAGACCCAGTACTTC
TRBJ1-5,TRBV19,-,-,CASSIGRGGNQPQHF,TGTGCCAGTAGTATAGGCAGGGGAGGCAATCAGCCCCAGCATTTT
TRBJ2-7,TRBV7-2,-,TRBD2,CASSLSTSDTYEQYF,TGTGCCAGCAGCTTGTCTACTAGCGACACATACGAGCAGTACTTC
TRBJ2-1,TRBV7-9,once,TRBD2,CASSPATSSGFYNEQFF,TGTGCCAGCAGCCCAGCTACATCTAGCGGGTTTTACAATGAGCAGTTCTTC
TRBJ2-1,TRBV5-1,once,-,CASSRVEGEQFF,TGCGCCAGCAGCCGGGTCGAGGGTGAGCAGTTCTTC
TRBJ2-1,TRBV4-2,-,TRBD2,CASSRKLAGAYNEQFF,TGTGCCAGCAGCCGAAAGCTAGCGGGAGCTTACAATGAGCAGTTCTTC
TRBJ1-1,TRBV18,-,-,CASSPNGEGSEAFF,TGTGCCAGCTCACCAAATGGTGAGGGTAGTGAAGCTTTCTTT
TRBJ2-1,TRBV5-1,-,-,CASSFGQTNEQFF,TGCGCCAGCAGCTTTGGACAGACCAATGAGCAGTTCTTC
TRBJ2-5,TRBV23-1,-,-,CASTYTQGGETQYF,TGCGCCAGCACCTATACACAGGGAGGGGAGACCCAGTACTTC
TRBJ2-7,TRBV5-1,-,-,CASSLLSSKKISEQYF,TGCGCCAGCAGCTTGTTAAGTAGCAAAAAAATCTCCGAGCAGTACTTC
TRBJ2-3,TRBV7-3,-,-,CASSPPSDTQYF,TGTGCCAGCAGCCCTCCCTCGGATACGCAGTATTTT
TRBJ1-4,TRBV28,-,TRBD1,CASSRTGFNEKLFF,TGTGCCAGCAGTCGGACAGGGTTTAATGAAAAACTGTTTTTT
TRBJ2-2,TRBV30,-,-,CAWRALSTGELFF,TGTGCCTGGAGAGCGCTTTCCACCGGGGAGCTGTTTTTT
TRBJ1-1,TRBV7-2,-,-,CASSHRSAEAFF,TGTGCCAGCAGCCACCGTAGCGCTGAAGCTTTCTTT
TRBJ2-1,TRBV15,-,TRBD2,CATSREKAGDVNEQFF,TGTGCCACCAGCAGAGAGAAAGCGGGAGATGTGAATGAGCAGTTCTTC
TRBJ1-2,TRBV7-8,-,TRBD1,CASSQGQGPNGYTF,TGTGCCAGCAGCCAGGGACAGGGTCCCAATGGCTACACCTTC
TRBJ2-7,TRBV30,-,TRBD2,CAWTPYSGLPYEQYF,TGTGCCTGGACCCCCTATAGCGGGCTACCCTACGAGCAGTACTTC
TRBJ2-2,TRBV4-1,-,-,CASSQALNTGELFF,TGCGCCAGCAGCCAGGCTTTGAACACCGGGGAGCTGTTTTTT
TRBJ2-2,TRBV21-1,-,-,CASSNTAETGVYTGELFF,TGTGCCAGCAGCAATACAGCGGAGACAGGGGTATATACCGGGGAGCTGTTTTTT